This record concerns one T cell receptor (beta chain) sequence. Trimming took off 1 base at V and 7 bases at J, with 13 bases between the two ends. CDR1 is SGHDN, CDR2 FVKESK, per germline. The CDR3 runs 14 residues. The data stem from a study of blood T cell repertoires in COVID-19. Study summary: Collection of acute and convalescent COVID-19 samples took place in the United States, Italy and Spain.

As originally analysed: Reference gene primer amplification in the assay estimated nucleated cell counts. The assay was immunoSEQ multiplex PCR, and TCRdb's table has in-frame clones only and misses some. That table supplies the V and J calls and clone size; D and trimming were determined from the DNA. The sample includes some 200,000 clones, 86% seen only once; the top ten take about 4%. Participant age was about 18 to 89 years, and participants resided in approximately 24 US areas. Each participant's cohort was designated according to participant-reported clinical history. The sequence was collected from a woman in her 40s with acute COVID-19. The chain combines TRBV14 with TRBJ1-2; maybe TRBD1 (6 bases). The specimen was PBMCs or T cells enriched from blood (not recorded which). This CDR3 reads CASSQVDRTGGYTF. The DNA of the CDR3 is TGTGCCAGCAGCCAAGTCGACAGGACGGGTGGCTACACCTTC.